Presented here are 27 T cell receptor beta chains from one specimen sequenced in a study of identifying expanded T cells in peripheral blood. Generated by immunoSEQ multiplex PCR, the TCRdb table keeps only in-frame clones and is missing some. The sample holds approximately 100,000 clones, around 88% seen once. The specimen sequenced was blood. These receptors all stem from a person aged 18 to 75 in good health.

The chain is built from TRBV5-4 and TRBJ2-6; D remains ambiguous. CDR1 and CDR2 (germline): SGHNT, YYREEE (reference sequence). V was pared by 4 bases and J by 4 bases, with 15 bases between. CDR3 length: 16 amino acids. The CDR3 region has the DNA TGTGCCAGCAGCGCCGCCTCCAAGAAAGGGGCCAACGTCCTGACTTTC. It codes for CASSAASKKGANVLTF.

The J gene is TRBJ1-1, the V gene TRBV29-1; D call uncertain. Trimming stripped 0 bases from V and 3 bases from J, with 8 bases between. CDR3 size: 13 residues. Germline V gene lookup returns CDR1 SQVTM and CDR2 ANQGSEA. Here the CDR3 reads CSVEDRRYTEAFF. The CDR3, as DNA: TGCAGCGTTGAAGATCGTCGGTACACTGAAGCTTTCTTT.

The chain is built from TRBV30 and TRBJ1-2, with 7 bases aligning to TRBD1. After removal of 4 bases from V and 8 bases from J, the junction contained 10 bases not matched to a gene. The CDR3 extends over 13 amino acids. In germline, CDR1 is GTSNPN, CDR2 SVGIG (reference sequence). CDR3 protein: CAWTSGGVRGYTF. As DNA, the CDR3 is TGTGCCTGGACGTCAGGGGGAGTGCGCGGCTACACCTTC.

This sequence joins TRBV7-6 and TRBJ2-5; D is perhaps TRBD1 or TRBD2 (5 bases each). Germline V CDR1 and CDR2: SGHVS, FNYEAQ. CDR3 length: 14 residues. V lost 6 bases to trimming and J lost 3 bases, with 14 bases between them. In nucleotides, the CDR3 is TGTGCCAGCAGGGCCAATATGGGGGAAGAGACCCAGTACTTC. Translating it yields CASRANMGEETQYF.

This sequence joins TRBV7-9 and TRBJ2-1, with a tentative D call TRBD2 (6 bases). The CDR3 extends over 13 amino acids. V lost 6 bases to trimming and J lost 9 bases, with 15 bases between them. Germline CDR1 reads SEHNR; CDR2 reads FQNEAQ (reference sequence). The CDR3 DNA sequence: TGTGCCAGCAGTAACCCGGCGGGGATTGAGCAGTTCTTC. It codes for CASSNPAGIEQFF.

The CDR3, as DNA: TGTGCCAGCAGCTTAACTAGTTTTAGCACAGATACGCAGTATTTT. Its translation is CASSLTSFSTDTQYF. The chain carries TRBV7-6 and TRBJ2-3; possibly TRBD2 for D (5 bases). Trimming shortened V by 2 bases and J by 0 bases, and 9 bases separated the two germline ends. This CDR3 spans 15 amino acids. Germline values: CDR1 SGHVS, CDR2 FNYEAQ.

The J gene is TRBJ2-7, the V gene TRBV19; 10 bases map to TRBD2. CDR1 LNHDA and CDR2 SQIVND come from the germline V gene (reference sequence). The CDR3 covers 14 residues. After removal of 5 bases from V and 4 bases from J, the junction contained 5 bases not matched to a gene. CDR3 residues: CASSFLAGEYEQYF. CDR3 coding DNA: TGTGCCAGTAGTTTCCTAGCGGGGGAGTACGAGCAGTACTTC.

The chain is built from TRBV7-9 and TRBJ2-2; 7 bases align to TRBD1. CDR3 length: 16 residues. The V and J ends lost 5 bases and 0 bases, in that order; junction bases with no gene match: 6. The V gene's germline CDR1 is SEHNR and CDR2 FQNEAQ (reference sequence). The chain's CDR3 is CASSPRQGANTGELFF. Written as DNA, the CDR3 is TGTGCCAGCAGCCCCCGTCAGGGGGCGAACACCGGGGAGCTGTTTTTT.

The chain's CDR3 is CAISESHTGGEQYF. In DNA form, the CDR3 reads TGTGCCATCAGTGAAAGCCATACAGGAGGAGAACAGTACTTC. V is TRBV10-3 and J is TRBJ2-7; D may be TRBD1 or TRBD2 (5 bases each). This CDR3 contains 14 residues. V was trimmed by 3 bases and J by 10 bases, leaving 19 bases between them. Germline V CDR1 and CDR2: ENHRY, SYGVKD.

CDR3 nucleotide sequence: TGTGCCAGCAGCCCAAGTCGGGACATTAGTTACACCGGGGAGCTGTTTTTT. Amino acid sequence: CASSPSRDISYTGELFF. The rearrangement links TRBV13 to TRBJ2-2, with TRBD1 as a possible D gene (6 bases). The germline V gene has CDR1 PRHDT and CDR2 FYEKMQ (reference sequence). Between the trimmed V and J ends, which lost 5 bases and 3 bases, there was a span of 19 bases. This CDR3 has 17 amino acids.

J is TRBJ1-2 and V is TRBV2; 10 bases are a match to TRBD1. CDR3 size: 15 residues. Germline CDR1 is SNHLY and CDR2 is FYNNEI. Trimming removed 5 bases from V and 6 bases from J; junction bases left unmatched: 9. CDR3 coding DNA: TGTGCCAGCAGTCTCAAAACCGGGACAGGGGATGGCTACACCTTC. This gives the protein CASSLKTGTGDGYTF.

This clone was seen a single time. The chain is built from TRBV19 and TRBJ2-2; D unresolved. There are 13 residues in the CDR3. The germline CDR1 and CDR2 sequences are LNHDA and SQIVND (reference sequence). V lost 4 bases and J lost 6, with 9 bases in between. CDR3 nucleotides: TGTGCCAGTAGTACCTACCTACCCGGGGAGCTGTTTTTT. It translates to CASSTYLPGELFF.

This chain links TRBV19 with TRBJ2-7, with D tentatively TRBD1 (7 bases). The germline V gene has CDR1 LNHDA and CDR2 SQIVND (reference sequence). V was pared by 3 bases and J by 2 bases, with 17 bases between. The CDR3 loop spans 16 amino acids. The CDR3 coding sequence is TGTGCCAGTAGTATTAGTGGGGGGACAGTGACCTACGAGCAGTACTTC. Translating it yields CASSISGGTVTYEQYF.

V usage is TRBV10-1 and J usage is TRBJ1-6; D gene ambiguous. CDR1 WNHNN and CDR2 SYGVQD come from the germline V gene (reference sequence). V was cut by 6 bases and J by 2 bases, with 5 bases left in between. This CDR3 region has 13 residues. The CDR3 coding sequence is TGCGCCAGCAGCCTGACCTATAATTCACCCCTCCACTTT. Encoded protein: CASSLTYNSPLHF.

The V gene is TRBV5-1, the J gene TRBJ2-5; TRBD1 matches at 10 bases. This CDR3 spans 14 amino acids. Germline V gene sequence: CDR1 SGHRS, CDR2 YFSETQ. V was clipped by 4 bases and J by 7 bases; unmatched bases: 7. The CDR3 reads CASSSGQGGWTQYF. CDR3 sequence (DNA): TGCGCCAGCAGCAGCGGACAGGGGGGCTGGACCCAGTACTTC. Supplemented by reference TRBV5-1 and TRBJ2-5, the full variable domain reads KAGVTQTPRYLIKTRGQQVTLSCSPISGHRSVSWYQQTPGQGLQFLFEYFSETQRNKGNFPGRFSGRQFSNSRSEMNVSTLELGDSALYLCASSSGQGGWTQYFGPGTRLLVL.

The DNA of the CDR3 is TGTGCCAGCAGCTTGTCCGGGGGCGCGAACACCGGGGAGCTGTTTTTT. The encoded protein is CASSLSGGANTGELFF. This rearrangement joins TRBV5-6 to TRBJ2-2; D could derive from TRBD1 or TRBD2 (6 bases each). CDR3 size: 16 residues. V was clipped by 1 base and J by 0 bases, with 10 bases between them. The germline V gene encodes CDR1 SGHDT and CDR2 YYEEEE.

V is TRBV11-2 and J is TRBJ1-1; no reliable D call. Germline CDR1 reads SGHAT; CDR2 reads FQNNGV. The CDR3 is made up of 13 amino acids. Trimming took 6 bases from V and 1 from J, leaving 9 bases between them. CDR3 residues: CASSLLGNTEAFF. The CDR3 DNA reads as TGTGCCAGCAGTTTACTGGGGAACACTGAAGCTTTCTTT. Combining the CDR3 with reference TRBV11-2 and TRBJ1-1 gives the whole variable domain EAGVAQSPRYKIIEKRQSVAFWCNPISGHATLYWYQQILGQGPKLLIQFQNNGVVDDSQLPKDRFSAERLKGVDSTLKIQPAKLEDSAVYLCASSLLGNTEAFFGQGTRLTVV.

The chain employs TRBV2 and TRBJ2-7; D is undetermined. The CDR3 loop spans 11 amino acids. Germline V gene lookup returns CDR1 SNHLY and CDR2 FYNNEI. The germline V and J ends were trimmed by 1 base and 12 bases, with 10 bases remaining between them. As DNA, the CDR3 is TGTGCCAGCAGTGAAGGGGTTCTCAGGTACTTC. Its translation: CASSEGVLRYF.

The V call is TRBV2, the J call TRBJ2-3; D unresolved. CDR3 length equals 13 residues. In germline, CDR1 is SNHLY, CDR2 FYNNEI. V was clipped by 4 bases and J by 0 bases, with 5 bases between them. In DNA form, the CDR3 reads TGTGCCAGCAGTGTAGAGAGCACAGATACGCAGTATTTT. Encoded protein: CASSVESTDTQYF.

The sample holds many counts of this clone. The rearrangement links TRBV4-2 to TRBJ2-3, with 9 bases that match TRBD2. V lost 4 bases to trimming and J lost 9 bases; unmatched junction nucleotides: 14. The V gene's germline CDR1 is LGHNA and CDR2 YNFKEQ. The CDR3 has 16 residues. CDR3 amino acids: CASSPDGGLAGMTQYF. CDR3 sequence (DNA): TGTGCCAGCAGCCCCGACGGCGGGCTAGCGGGAATGACGCAGTATTTT.

The chain is built from TRBV7-2 and TRBJ2-7; possible D gene TRBD1, 5 bases. Trimming took off 5 bases at V and 7 bases at J, with 18 bases between the two ends. This CDR3 comprises 14 residues. The germline CDR1 and CDR2 sequences are SGHTA and FQGNSA. The CDR3 nucleotides read TGTGCCAGCAGCCTCCAGGGCCTCTCTGGTGAGCAGTACTTC. Protein product: CASSLQGLSGEQYF.

The chain combines TRBV28 with TRBJ2-1; a possible D gene is TRBD1 (5 bases). The germline V gene has CDR1 MDHEN and CDR2 SYDVKM. V was pared by 6 bases and J by 8 bases, with 17 bases between. This CDR3 has 14 amino acids. This CDR3 is CASRVSHVGDEQFF. DNA for the CDR3: TGTGCCAGCAGGGTATCACACGTAGGGGATGAGCAGTTCTTC.

The V gene is TRBV18, the J gene TRBJ1-2; D is possibly TRBD1 (6 bases). Trimming pared 4 bases from V and 2 bases from J, leaving 8 bases between. The germline V gene has CDR1 KGHSH and CDR2 LQKENI. The CDR3 has 13 amino acids. The CDR3: CASSLDRNYGYTF. The CDR3, as DNA: TGTGCCAGCTCACTTGACAGGAACTATGGCTACACCTTC.

The chain joins TRBV6-1 to TRBJ2-2, with D tentatively TRBD1 or TRBD2 (5 bases each). The germline V gene has CDR1 MNHNS and CDR2 SASEGT. The CDR3 runs 16 residues. The germline V and J ends were trimmed by 4 bases and 7 bases, with 19 bases remaining between them. The CDR3: CASSGGYAGTIGELFF. DNA for the CDR3: TGTGCCAGCAGTGGGGGGTACGCCGGGACCATCGGGGAGCTGTTTTTT.

In nucleotides, the CDR3 is TGTGCCAGCAGCTTAGGAGGGGACAGCAGGTCCAAGTATTTT. It yields the protein CASSLGGDSRSKYF. J is TRBJ2-3 and V is TRBV7-2; 7 bases map to TRBD1. The length of the CDR3 is 14 residues. The germline V gene has CDR1 SGHTA and CDR2 FQGNSA. The J segment lost 13 bases and the V segment lost 1 base, leaving 11 bases of the junction unmatched. The whole variable domain, filled in from reference TRBV7-2 and TRBJ2-3, reads GAGVSQSPSNKVTEKGKDVELRCDPISGHTALYWYRQSLGQGLEFLIYFQGNSAPDKSGLPSDRFSAERTGGSVSTLTIQRTQQEDSAVYLCASSLGGDSRSKYFGPGTRLTVL.

The V gene is TRBV6-4, the J gene TRBJ1-2; perhaps TRBD1 as D (6 bases). Germline lookup yields CDR1 MRHNA and CDR2 SNTAGT. CDR3 length equals 13 residues. V was pared by 4 bases and J by 4 bases, with 10 bases between. In DNA form, the CDR3 reads TGTGCCAGCAGTGCGCAGGGGACCTATGGCTACACCTTC. Residues: CASSAQGTYGYTF.

V usage is TRBV6-6 and J usage is TRBJ1-2; TRBD1 is a possible D gene (5 bases). Germline CDR1 is MNHNY and CDR2 is SVGAGI (reference sequence). This CDR3 contains 13 residues. V was trimmed by 11 bases and J by 6 bases, leaving 19 bases between them. The CDR3 bases are TGTGCCTCCGCGGGGATCGGGACGCATGGCTACACCTTC. This gives the protein CASAGIGTHGYTF.